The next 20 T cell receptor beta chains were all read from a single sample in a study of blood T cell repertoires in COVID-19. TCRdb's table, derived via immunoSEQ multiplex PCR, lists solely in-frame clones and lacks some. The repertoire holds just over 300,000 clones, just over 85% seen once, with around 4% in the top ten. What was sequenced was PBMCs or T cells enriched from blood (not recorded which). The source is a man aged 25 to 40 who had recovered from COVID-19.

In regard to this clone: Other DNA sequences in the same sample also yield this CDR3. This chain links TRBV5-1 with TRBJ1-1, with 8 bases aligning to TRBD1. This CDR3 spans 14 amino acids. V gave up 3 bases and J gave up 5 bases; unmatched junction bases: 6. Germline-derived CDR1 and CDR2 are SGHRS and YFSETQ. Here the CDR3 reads CASSSNTGGTEAFF. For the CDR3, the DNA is TGCGCCAGCAGCTCCAACACAGGGGGAACTGAAGCTTTCTTT. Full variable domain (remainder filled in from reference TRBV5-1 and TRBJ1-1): KAGVTQTPRYLIKTRGQQVTLSCSPISGHRSVSWYQQTPGQGLQFLFEYFSETQRNKGNFPGRFSGRQFSNSRSEMNVSTLELGDSALYLCASSSNTGGTEAFFGQGTRLTVV.

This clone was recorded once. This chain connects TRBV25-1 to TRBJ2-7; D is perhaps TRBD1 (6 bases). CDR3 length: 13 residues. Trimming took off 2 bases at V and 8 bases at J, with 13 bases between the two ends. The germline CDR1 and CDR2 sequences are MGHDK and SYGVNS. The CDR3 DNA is TGTGCCAGCAGTGAACGTAACAGGGAAAAGCAGTACTTC. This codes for CASSERNREKQYF.

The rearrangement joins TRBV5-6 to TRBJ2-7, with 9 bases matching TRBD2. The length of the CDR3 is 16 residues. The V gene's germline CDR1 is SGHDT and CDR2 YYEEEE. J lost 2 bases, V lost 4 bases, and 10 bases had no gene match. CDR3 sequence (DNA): TGTGCCAGCAGCCTAGTCCCCGGCGGGAGGGCCTACGAGCAGTACTTC. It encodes CASSLVPGGRAYEQYF.

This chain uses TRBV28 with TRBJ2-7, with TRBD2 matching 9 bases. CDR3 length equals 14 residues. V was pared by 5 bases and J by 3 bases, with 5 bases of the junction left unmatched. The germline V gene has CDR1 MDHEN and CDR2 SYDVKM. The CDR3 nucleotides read TGTGCCAGCAGTAGGGGACTAGCCCACTACGAGCAGTACTTC. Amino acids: CASSRGLAHYEQYF. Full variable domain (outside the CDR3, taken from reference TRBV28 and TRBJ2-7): DVKVTQSSRYLVKRTGEKVFLECVQDMDHENMFWYRQDPGLGLRLIYFSYDVKMKEKGDIPEGYSVSREKKERFSLILESASTNQTSMYLCASSRGLAHYEQYFGPGTRLTVT.

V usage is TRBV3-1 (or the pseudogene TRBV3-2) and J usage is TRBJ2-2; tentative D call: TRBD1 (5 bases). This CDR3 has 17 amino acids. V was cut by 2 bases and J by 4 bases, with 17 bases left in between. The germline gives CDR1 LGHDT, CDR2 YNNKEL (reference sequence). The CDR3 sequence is CASSQRGNLISTGELFF. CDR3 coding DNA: TGTGCCAGCAGCCAAAGGGGTAATTTGATAAGCACCGGGGAGCTGTTTTTT.

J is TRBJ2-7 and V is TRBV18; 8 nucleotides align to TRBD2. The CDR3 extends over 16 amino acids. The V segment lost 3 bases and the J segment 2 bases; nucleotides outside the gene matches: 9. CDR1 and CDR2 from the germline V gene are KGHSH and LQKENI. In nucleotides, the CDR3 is TGTGCCAGCTCACCGCTAGGGGCGGGAGGTACCTACGAGCAGTACTTC. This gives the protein CASSPLGAGGTYEQYF. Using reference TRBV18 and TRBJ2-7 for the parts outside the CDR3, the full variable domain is NAGVMQNPRHLVRRRGQEARLRCSPMKGHSHVYWYRQLPEEGLKFMVYLQKENIIDESGMPKERFSAEFPKEGPSILRIQQVVRGDSAAYFCASSPLGAGGTYEQYFGPGTRLTVT.

The CDR3 spells CASSLDRGPGNSPLHF. The CDR3 DNA is TGTGCCAGCAGCTTAGACAGGGGGCCAGGGAATTCACCCCTCCACTTT. The J gene is TRBJ1-6, the V gene TRBV7-2, with 9 nucleotides matching TRBD1. CDR3 length: 16 amino acids. The germline CDR1 and CDR2 sequences are SGHTA and FQGNSA. Trimming took 1 base from V and 7 from J; bases not matched to a gene: 5.

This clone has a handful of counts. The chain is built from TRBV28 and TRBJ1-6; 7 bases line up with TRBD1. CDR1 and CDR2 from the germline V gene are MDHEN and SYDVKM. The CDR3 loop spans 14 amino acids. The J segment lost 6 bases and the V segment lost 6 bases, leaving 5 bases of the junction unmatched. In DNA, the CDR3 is TGTGCCAGCAGCCCGGGACAGCCTAATTCACCCCTCCACTTT. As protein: CASSPGQPNSPLHF.

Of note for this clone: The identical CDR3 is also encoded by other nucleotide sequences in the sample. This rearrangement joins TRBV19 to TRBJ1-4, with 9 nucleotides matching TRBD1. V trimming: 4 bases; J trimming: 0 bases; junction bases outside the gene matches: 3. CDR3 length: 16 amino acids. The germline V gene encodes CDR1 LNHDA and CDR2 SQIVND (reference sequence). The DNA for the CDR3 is TGTGCCAGTAGTACCGGACAGGGGACAACTAATGAAAAACTGTTTTTT. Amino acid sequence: CASSTGQGTTNEKLFF.

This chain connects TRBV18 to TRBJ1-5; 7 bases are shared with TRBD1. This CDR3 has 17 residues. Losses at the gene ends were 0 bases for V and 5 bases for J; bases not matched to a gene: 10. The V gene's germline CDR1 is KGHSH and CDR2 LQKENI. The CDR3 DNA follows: TGTGCCAGCTCACCACCTCTCGGACAGGATCCATATCAGCCCCAGCATTTT. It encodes CASSPPLGQDPYQPQHF.

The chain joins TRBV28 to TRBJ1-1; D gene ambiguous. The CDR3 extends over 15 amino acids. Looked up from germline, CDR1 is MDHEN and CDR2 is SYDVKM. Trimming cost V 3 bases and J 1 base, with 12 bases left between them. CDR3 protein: CASSFGSRWNTEAFF. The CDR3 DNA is TGTGCCAGCAGTTTCGGGAGCCGATGGAACACTGAAGCTTTCTTT.

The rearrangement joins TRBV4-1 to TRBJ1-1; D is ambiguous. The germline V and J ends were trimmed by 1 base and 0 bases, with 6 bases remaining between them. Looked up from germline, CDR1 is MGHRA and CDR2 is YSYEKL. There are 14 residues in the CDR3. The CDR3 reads CASSQAGMNTEAFF. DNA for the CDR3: TGCGCCAGCAGCCAAGCCGGGATGAACACTGAAGCTTTCTTT.

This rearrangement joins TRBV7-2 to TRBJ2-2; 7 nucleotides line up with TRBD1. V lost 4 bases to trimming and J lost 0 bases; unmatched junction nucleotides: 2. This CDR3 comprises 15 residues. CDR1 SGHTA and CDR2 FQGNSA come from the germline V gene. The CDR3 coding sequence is TGTGCCAGCAGCTGGGACAGCGCGAACACCGGGGAGCTGTTTTTT. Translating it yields CASSWDSANTGELFF.

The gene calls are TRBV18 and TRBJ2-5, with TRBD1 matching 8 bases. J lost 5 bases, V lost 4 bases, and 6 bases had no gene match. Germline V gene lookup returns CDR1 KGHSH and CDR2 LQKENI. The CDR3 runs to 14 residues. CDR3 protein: CASSRDRGPETQYF. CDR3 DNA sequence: TGTGCCAGCTCACGCGACAGGGGCCCGGAGACCCAGTACTTC. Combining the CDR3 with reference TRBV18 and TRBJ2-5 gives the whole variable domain NAGVMQNPRHLVRRRGQEARLRCSPMKGHSHVYWYRQLPEEGLKFMVYLQKENIIDESGMPKERFSAEFPKEGPSILRIQQVVRGDSAAYFCASSRDRGPETQYFGPGTRLLVL.

The CDR3: CASRVAGGQITNYNEQFF. CDR3 in DNA: TGTGCCAGCAGGGTAGCGGGGGGTCAGATTACGAACTACAATGAGCAGTTCTTC. This chain connects TRBV2 to TRBJ2-1; TRBD2 matches 10 bases. Trimming cost V 6 bases and J 3 bases; bases outside gene matches: 14. Germline-derived CDR1 and CDR2 are SNHLY and FYNNEI. This CDR3 has 18 residues.

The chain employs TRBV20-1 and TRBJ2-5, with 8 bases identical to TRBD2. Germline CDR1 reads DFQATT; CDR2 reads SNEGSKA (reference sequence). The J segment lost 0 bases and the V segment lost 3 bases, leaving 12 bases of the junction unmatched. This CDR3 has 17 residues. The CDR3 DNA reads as TGCAGTGCTAGTAAGACTAGCGAAAGTTGGTACCAAGAGACCCAGTACTTC. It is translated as CSASKTSESWYQETQYF.

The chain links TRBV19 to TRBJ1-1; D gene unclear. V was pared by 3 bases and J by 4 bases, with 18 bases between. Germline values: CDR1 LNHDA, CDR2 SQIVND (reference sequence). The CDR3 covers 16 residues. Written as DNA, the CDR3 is TGTGCCAGTAGTATTGGAACGGGTACCACTGGCACTGAAGCTTTCTTT. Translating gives CASSIGTGTTGTEAFF.

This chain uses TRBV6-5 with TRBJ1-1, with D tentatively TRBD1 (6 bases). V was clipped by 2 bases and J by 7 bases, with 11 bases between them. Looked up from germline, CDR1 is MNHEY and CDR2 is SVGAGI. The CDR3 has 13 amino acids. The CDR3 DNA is TGTGCCAGCAGTTACGACAGGAAGGGTGAAGCTTTCTTT. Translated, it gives CASSYDRKGEAFF.

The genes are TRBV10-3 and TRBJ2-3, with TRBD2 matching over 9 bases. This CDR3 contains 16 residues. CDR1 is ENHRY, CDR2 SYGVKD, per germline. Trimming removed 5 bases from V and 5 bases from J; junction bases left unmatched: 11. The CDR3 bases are TGTGCCATCAGTCCTAGTGCGGGGGGGCATGTAGATACGCAGTATTTT. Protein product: CAISPSAGGHVDTQYF.

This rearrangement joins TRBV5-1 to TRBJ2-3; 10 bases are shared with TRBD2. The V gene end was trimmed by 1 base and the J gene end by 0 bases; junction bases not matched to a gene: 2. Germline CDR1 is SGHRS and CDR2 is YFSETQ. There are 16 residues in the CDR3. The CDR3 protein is CASSLLLAGSTDTQYF. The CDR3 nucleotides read TGCGCCAGCAGCTTGTTACTAGCGGGGAGCACAGATACGCAGTATTTT.